This paragraph reports one TCR beta chain. Produced via immunoSEQ multiplex PCR; TCRdb's table is partial and in-frame only. The table records 100,000 to 150,000 clones, around nine tenths of them present only once. The CDR3 length is 16 residues. Germline values: CDR1 LGHNA, CDR2 YNFKEQ. J was trimmed by 3 bases and V by 0 bases; bases with no gene match: 6. This entry is derived from a study of blood T cell repertoires in COVID-19. The TCR originated in a human donor in a cohort sampled during active COVID-19. The specimen sequenced was peripheral blood. J is TRBJ1-2 and V is TRBV4-2; the match to TRBD1 covers 8 bases. The CDR3 region is CASSQDDRGIDYGYTF. CDR3 coding DNA: TGTGCCAGCAGCCAAGATGACAGGGGCATTGACTATGGCTACACCTTC.